This entry concerns a single T cell receptor (beta chain). Through a sample-barcoded 5' primer and a J-beta primer mix, a second PCR was run for roughly 6 to 12 cycles. One entry per CDR3 protein results from TCRdb running MiXCR on the 5' RACE reads. The sample carries 700,000 to 800,000 distinct CDR3 sequences, roughly 43% recorded once. The data were taken from a study of blood T cells in healthy people across ages. The sequence was collected from an older woman in good health. Sequencing input: blood.

The CDR3 coding sequence is TGCAGTGCTACGACAGGTGGTTGGAACATTCAGTACTTC. Protein product: CSATTGGWNIQYF. V usage is TRBV20-1 and J usage is TRBJ2-4, with D perhaps TRBD1 (6 bases). Germline lookup yields CDR1 DFQATT and CDR2 SNEGSKA (reference sequence). The V and J ends lost 4 bases and 7 bases respectively, with 14 bases between them. This CDR3 region has 13 residues.